The 27 T cell receptor beta chains listed next were all sequenced from one sample in a study of spatial heterogeneity in lung cancer. Regarding time point: blood at routine non-recurrence follow-up after resection. Unsorted samples of tumor, nontumor lung or frozen PBMC had their whole RNA sequenced. MiXCR, run by TCRdb on the 5' RACE reads, gives a single entry per CDR3 protein. The sample lists more than 95,000 distinct CDR3 sequences; 12% were seen once. Sequencing used PBMCs, obtained at follow-up. Source of these receptors: a male donor with early-stage non-small cell lung cancer.

This clonotype occurred many times. The rearrangement uses TRBV20-1 and TRBJ1-2; D not certain. The germline V gene encodes CDR1 DFQATT and CDR2 SNEGSKA (reference sequence). The CDR3 length is 12 residues. The V and J ends lost 5 bases and 4 bases respectively, with 11 bases between them. DNA for the CDR3: TGCAGTGCTCAGGAGGGCGGCTATGGCTACACCTTC. This translates into CSAQEGGYGYTF.

Many counts were recorded for this clonotype. The chain recombines TRBV7-2 with TRBJ1-5; D not resolved. The CDR3 runs to 15 residues. Trimming took off 0 bases at V and 6 bases at J, with 12 bases between the two ends. Germline assignment: CDR1 SGHTA and CDR2 FQGNSA. CDR3 sequence: CASSLATFGTQPQHF. For the CDR3, the DNA is TGTGCCAGCAGCTTAGCTACATTCGGAACTCAGCCCCAGCATTTT.

This rearrangement joins TRBV20-1 to TRBJ1-2, with 7 positions matching TRBD1. Germline CDR1 is DFQATT and CDR2 is SNEGSKA (reference sequence). The junction had 10 bases not matched to a gene; V was cut back by 5 bases and J by 4 bases. CDR3 size: 14 residues. CDR3 residues: CSAPRQGGSYGYTF. The CDR3 DNA reads as TGCAGTGCTCCGCGGCAGGGGGGCTCCTATGGCTACACCTTC.

The chain joins TRBV20-1 to TRBJ1-1; possible D gene TRBD1, 5 bases. The CDR3 is 12 residues long. Per germline, CDR1 DFQATT and CDR2 SNEGSKA (reference sequence). V was trimmed by 3 bases and J by 6 bases, leaving 11 bases between them. The CDR3 nucleotides read TGCAGTGCTAGGCGAGGGGCCTCTGAAGCTTTCTTT. Its protein product is CSARRGASEAFF.

This clonotype was counted ten times or more. The chain links TRBV6-6 to TRBJ2-7; 7 positions agree with TRBD1. Germline-derived CDR1 and CDR2 are MNHNY and SVGAGI (reference sequence). The CDR3 loop spans 13 amino acids. J was trimmed by 3 bases and V by 6 bases; bases with no gene match: 5. The CDR3 DNA sequence: TGTGCCAGCAGCCCCCGGGACAGCTACGAGCAGTACTTC. It yields the protein CASSPRDSYEQYF.

This clonotype was recorded many times. The V call is TRBV20-1, the J call TRBJ1-5; 7 bases align to TRBD1. This CDR3 is 15 amino acids long. The V gene end was trimmed by 3 bases and the J gene end by 7 bases; junction bases not matched to a gene: 12. The germline V gene encodes CDR1 DFQATT and CDR2 SNEGSKA (reference sequence). CDR3 sequence: CSASLQGPTSQPQHF. CDR3 nucleotide sequence: TGCAGTGCTAGTCTACAGGGGCCAACAAGCCAGCCCCAGCATTTT.

This clonotype came up a few times. The CDR3 sequence: CASSPTAGSNQPQHF. CDR3 in DNA: TGTGCCAGCAGCCCGACGGCGGGGAGCAATCAGCCCCAGCATTTT. This chain uses TRBV6-6 with TRBJ1-5, with no clear D. This CDR3 has 15 amino acids. The ends were cut back, 6 bases at V and 1 base at J, with 13 bases in the middle. The germline CDR1 and CDR2 sequences are MNHNY and SVGAGI (reference sequence).

V and J are TRBV4-2 and TRBJ1-5; D is uncertain. This CDR3 spans 15 amino acids. Germline V gives CDR1 LGHNA, CDR2 YNFKEQ. V gave up 4 bases and J gave up 1 base, with 11 bases separating them. CDR3 sequence reads: CASSPGAQSNQPQHF. The CDR3 bases are TGTGCCAGCAGCCCTGGTGCCCAGAGCAATCAGCCCCAGCATTTT.

This clonotype has just a few counts. This chain links TRBV3-1 with TRBJ2-5; 11 bases fit TRBD1. Germline V lookup: CDR1 LGHDT, CDR2 YNNKEL (reference sequence). The V segment lost 5 bases and the J segment 5 bases; nucleotides outside the gene matches: 10. The CDR3 has 16 residues. The CDR3 DNA follows: TGTGCCAGCAGCAGTCGGGACAGGGGGATTATGGAGACCCAGTACTTC. Its protein product is CASSSRDRGIMETQYF.

This clonotype was recorded many times. The rearrangement uses TRBV29-1 and TRBJ1-1; maybe TRBD1 (5 bases). The ends were cut back, 3 bases at V and 1 base at J, with 15 bases in the middle. The CDR3 runs 15 residues. Germline values: CDR1 SQVTM, CDR2 ANQGSEA. The CDR3 region is CSVDGRVDANTEAFF. The CDR3 region has the DNA TGCAGCGTTGACGGCAGGGTCGATGCGAACACTGAAGCTTTCTTT. The full variable domain, rest sourced from reference TRBV29-1 and TRBJ1-1, is SAVISQKPSRDICQRGTSLTIQCQVDSQVTMMFWYRQQPGQSLTLIATANQGSEATYESGFVIDKFPISRPNLTFSTLTVSNMSPEDSSIYLCSVDGRVDANTEAFFGQGTRLTVV.

There are a few counts of this clonotype. This chain uses TRBV10-3 with TRBJ1-5; D gene uncertain. The V and J ends lost 2 bases and 3 bases respectively, with 8 bases between them. The CDR3 length is 14 residues. In germline, CDR1 is ENHRY, CDR2 SYGVKD. The CDR3 reads CAISEGAYNQPQHF. The DNA of the CDR3 is TGTGCCATCAGTGAGGGAGCCTACAATCAGCCCCAGCATTTT.

This rearrangement joins TRBV29-1 to TRBJ2-6, with D maybe TRBD1 (5 bases). With 6 bases removed from V and 4 bases from J, the gap between germline ends came to 7 bases. This CDR3 region has 12 residues. Germline V lookup: CDR1 SQVTM, CDR2 ANQGSEA. CDR3 in DNA: TGCAGCGTAGGGGCCGGGGCCAACGTCCTGACTTTC. This encodes CSVGAGANVLTF.

A few counts support this clonotype. The chain recombines TRBV20-1 with TRBJ1-2; 7 bases line up with TRBD1. The germline CDR1 and CDR2 sequences are DFQATT and SNEGSKA (reference sequence). V shed 0 bases and J 1 base; nucleotides not matched to a gene: 11. The CDR3 sequence is 17 residues long. CDR3 residues: CSARDWRTGTRNYGYTF. As DNA, the CDR3 is TGCAGTGCTAGAGATTGGAGGACAGGCACCCGTAACTATGGCTACACCTTC.

This chain links TRBV28 with TRBJ1-6; maybe TRBD1 (5 bases). The CDR3 has 14 residues. The V and J ends lost 3 bases and 5 bases respectively, with 8 bases between them. Per germline, CDR1 MDHEN and CDR2 SYDVKM. The CDR3 bases are TGTGCCAGCAGTTTCGGGGCAAATAATTCACCCCTCCACTTT. This gives the protein CASSFGANNSPLHF.

This clonotype was detected ten times or more. The rearrangement joins TRBV28 to TRBJ2-7; no firm D call. The length of the CDR3 is 14 residues. The V gene's germline CDR1 is MDHEN and CDR2 SYDVKM. The V end lost 2 bases, the J end lost 3 bases, and 11 bases lay between the germline ends. CDR3 residues: CASSLGAMRYEQYF. Written as DNA, the CDR3 is TGTGCCAGCAGTTTAGGCGCAATGCGCTACGAGCAGTACTTC. Looking up the rest from reference TRBV28 and TRBJ2-7 gives the full variable domain: DVKVTQSSRYLVKRTGEKVFLECVQDMDHENMFWYRQDPGLGLRLIYFSYDVKMKEKGDIPEGYSVSREKKERFSLILESASTNQTSMYLCASSLGAMRYEQYFGPGTRLTVT.

This clonotype showed up just a few times. This chain links TRBV4-2 with TRBJ2-2; 7 bases are shared with TRBD1. The V gene end was trimmed by 5 bases and the J gene end by 7 bases; junction bases not matched to a gene: 10. Germline CDR1 reads LGHNA; CDR2 reads YNFKEQ. CDR3 length equals 15 residues. This CDR3 reads CASSFRTGHLGELFF. CDR3 DNA: TGTGCCAGCAGCTTTCGGACAGGACACCTCGGGGAGCTGTTTTTT.

V gene TRBV28 combines with J gene TRBJ1-5; 9 nucleotides align to TRBD1. The trim removed 6 bases at V and 2 bases at J, leaving 5 bases unmatched. The CDR3 extends over 15 amino acids. CDR1 and CDR2 from the germline V gene are MDHEN and SYDVKM. The CDR3 region has the DNA TGTGCCAGCAGCCTACAGGGGGCGCGCAATCAGCCCCAGCATTTT. Translated, it gives CASSLQGARNQPQHF. The entire variable domain, with the rest obtained from reference TRBV28 and TRBJ1-5, is as follows: DVKVTQSSRYLVKRTGEKVFLECVQDMDHENMFWYRQDPGLGLRLIYFSYDVKMKEKGDIPEGYSVSREKKERFSLILESASTNQTSMYLCASSLQGARNQPQHFGDGTRLSIL.

This rearrangement joins TRBV9 to TRBJ2-1; D is undetermined. CDR1 SGDLS and CDR2 YYNGEE come from the germline V gene. Trimming removed 4 bases from V and 10 bases from J, with 18 bases in between. CDR3 length: 14 amino acids. The CDR3 nucleotides read TGTGCCAGCAGCCCGCCCTCCTACTCTGGGGAGCAGTTCTTC. Translating it yields CASSPPSYSGEQFF.

The V and J genes are TRBV29-1 and TRBJ1-5; 11 bases are a match to TRBD1. Trimming removed 6 bases from V and 1 base from J; junction bases left unmatched: 2. The CDR3 runs 14 residues. The germline gives CDR1 SQVTM, CDR2 ANQGSEA. CDR3 coding DNA: TGCAGCGTCGGGGACAGGGGGAGCAATCAGCCCCAGCATTTT. The encoded protein is CSVGDRGSNQPQHF.

At least ten counts were recorded for this clonotype. A junction end diverges from the germline sequence, so it may reflect a read error. This chain connects TRBV20-1 to TRBJ2-1; 11 nucleotides align to TRBD2. The germline V gene encodes CDR1 DFQATT and CDR2 SNEGSKA (reference sequence). The CDR3 totals 12 residues. CDR3 nucleotide sequence: TGCAGTGCTAGAGGGACTAGCGGGCGAGGGAACTTC. This gives the protein CSARGTSGRGNF.

CDR3 coding DNA: TGTGCCAGCATCCCGGGACCTAATTCACCCCTCCACTTT. Translation: CASIPGPNSPLHF. The chain recombines TRBV6-2 or TRBV6-3 with TRBJ1-6; D is perhaps TRBD1 (5 bases). CDR3 length equals 13 residues. The V and J ends lost 7 bases and 6 bases respectively, with 10 bases between them. Germline V CDR1 and CDR2: MNHEY, SVGEGT.

The chain recombines TRBV3-1 with TRBJ2-3, with 7 bases aligning to TRBD1. Germline-derived CDR1 and CDR2 are LGHDT and YNNKEL (reference sequence). The CDR3 spans 15 residues. The trim removed 4 bases at V and 4 bases at J, leaving 8 bases unmatched. CDR3: CASSRYSQGSDTQYF. CDR3 in DNA: TGTGCCAGCAGCCGATACTCACAGGGGTCAGATACGCAGTATTTT.

This clonotype was seen ten or more times. J is TRBJ1-3 and V is TRBV9; the D is unclear. Germline CDR1 SGDLS, CDR2 YYNGEE. Trimming took off 4 bases at V and 8 bases at J, with 16 bases between the two ends. The CDR3 covers 14 residues. The CDR3 nucleotides are TGTGCCAGCAGCAGCCAGGTGGAACGGGACACCATATATTTT. Its protein is CASSSQVERDTIYF. The variable domain in full, with the rest retrieved from reference TRBV9 and TRBJ1-3, is DSGVTQTPKHLITATGQRVTLRCSPRSGDLSVYWYQQSLDQGLQFLIQYYNGEERAKGNILERFSAQQFPDLHSELNLSSLELGDSALYFCASSSQVERDTIYFGEGSWLTVV.

This clonotype was detected a few times. J is TRBJ2-3 and V is TRBV20-1; tentatively, D is TRBD2 (5 bases). Germline CDR1 DFQATT, CDR2 SNEGSKA (reference sequence). This CDR3 region has 14 residues. V lost 0 bases to trimming and J lost 3 bases, with 10 bases between them. CDR3 residues: CSARDLASTDTQYF. DNA for the CDR3: TGCAGTGCTAGAGATCTAGCCTCTACAGATACGCAGTATTTT.

V is TRBV7-9 and J is TRBJ2-1; 13 bases are shared with TRBD2. The CDR3 runs to 13 residues. In germline, CDR1 is SEHNR, CDR2 FQNEAQ (reference sequence). V was clipped by 10 bases and J by 10 bases; unmatched bases: 7. The CDR3 DNA follows: TGTGCCACCAACCGACTAGCGGGGGGCGAGCAGTTCTTC. Its protein product is CATNRLAGGEQFF.

This clonotype was recorded many times. The genes are TRBV20-1 and TRBJ2-3; possible D gene TRBD1, 6 bases. Between the trimmed V and J ends, which lost 3 bases and 2 bases, there was a span of 15 bases. CDR3 size: 15 residues. In germline, CDR1 is DFQATT, CDR2 SNEGSKA (reference sequence). The CDR3 loop reads CSARRNTGLTDTQYF. The CDR3 DNA is TGCAGTGCTAGGAGGAATACAGGGCTCACAGATACGCAGTATTTT.

This clonotype was counted ten times or more. The DNA of the CDR3 is TGTGCCACCAGTGATTCCGCCCACTCTAACTATGGCTACACCTTC. This sequence encodes CATSDSAHSNYGYTF. The rearrangement links TRBV24-1 to TRBJ1-2, with D uncertain. The CDR3 runs 15 residues. Trimming shortened V by 2 bases and J by 0 bases, and 9 bases separated the two germline ends. Germline CDR1 KGHDR, CDR2 SFDVKD.